A selection of T cell receptor beta chains follows, all from one sample in a study of cytomegalovirus exposure and HLA in healthy donors. The repertoire was sequenced with immunoSEQ multiplex PCR; TCRdb's copy has only in-frame clones and lacks some. Of 85,000 to 100,000 clones listed, more than 60% are singletons. Sequencing was performed on PBMCs. These receptors all come from a man aged 50-60 years in good health and CMV-seropositive. Each CDR3 is given with its conserved first and last residue. Fields, in order: clone size, V gene, D gene, J gene, CDR3 DNA, CDR3 protein. The D gene is left open where the match is weak. Not every row has a clone size; where given, it reads once, few, many or a size class.

>-|TRBV4-2|TRBD1|TRBJ1-1
TGTGCCAGCAGCCAAGATGCGGGTCAGGGGGCGAACACTGAAGCTTTCTTT
CASSQDAGQGANTEAFF
>-|TRBV7-2|TRBD1|TRBJ1-2
TGTGCCAGCAGCTTAGTAGTCTTGGCAGGGGGCGCCCGGGGCTACCCCTTC
CASSLVVLAGGARGYPF
>-|TRBV6-5|-|TRBJ1-2
TGTGCCAGCAGTTACTCCCGACTCCCAAGGGGTGGCTACACCTTC
CASSYSRLPRGGYTF
>-|TRBV12-5|-|TRBJ2-7
TGTGCTAGTGGTTTGGACGGGTACGAGCAGTACTTC
CASGLDGYEQYF
>few|TRBV6-6|-|TRBJ1-1
TGTGCCAGCTGTACGGAGGGCATGAACACTGAAGCTTTCTTT
CASCTEGMNTEAFF
>few|TRBV9|-|TRBJ1-4
TGTGCCAGCAGCGAGGGGCAGGGTAATGAAAAACTGTTTTTT
CASSEGQGNEKLFF
>-|TRBV6-1|-|TRBJ2-3
TGTGCCAGCAGTGAAGCGGCGGCTGTAGATACGCAGTATTTT
CASSEAAAVDTQYF
>-|TRBV5-4|TRBD2|TRBJ2-3
TGTGCCAGCAGCTTACTAGCGGACACAGATACGCAGTATTTT
CASSLLADTDTQYF
>-|TRBV28|-|TRBJ1-1
TGTGCCAGCAGCCCCTCGAGGGGGGGGAACACTGAAGCTTTCTTT
CASSPSRGGNTEAFF
>-|TRBV23-1|TRBD1|TRBJ1-2
TGCGCCAGCATCCGTACAGGGGAGGATGGCTACACCTTC
CASIRTGEDGYTF
>-|TRBV27|TRBD1|TRBJ1-5
TGTGCCAGCAGTTTACAGGGGGCTATTCAGCCCCAGCATTTT
CASSLQGAIQPQHF
>-|TRBV7-2|TRBD1|TRBJ1-2
TGTGCCAGCAGCCGACAGGGCTATGGCTACACCTTC
CASSRQGYGYTF
>-|TRBV7-7|TRBD2|TRBJ2-5
TGTGCTAGCAGCTCCGGGGGAGGGGAGACCCAGTACTTC
CASSSGGGETQYF
>-|TRBV5-4|-|TRBJ2-1
TGTGCCAGCAGCCCTCTGGGCGGGGGCCAATACAATGAGCAGTTCTTC
CASSPLGGGQYNEQFF
>few|TRBV4-3|TRBD1|TRBJ2-7
TGCGCCAGCAGCCAAGAAATGGGAACAGGGGCCCACGAGCAGTACTTC
CASSQEMGTGAHEQYF
>-|TRBV9|TRBD1|TRBJ1-2
TGTGCCAGCAGCCGGTCCCGACAGGGGGCCTTCGGCTACACCTTC
CASSRSRQGAFGYTF
>-|TRBV6-1|TRBD1|TRBJ2-1
TGTGCCAGCAGTGATGGGGACAGGGGGCACAATGAGCAGTTCTTC
CASSDGDRGHNEQFF
>-|TRBV2|-|TRBJ1-4
TGTGCCAGCAGTGAATTTACGGGAATTAATGAAAAACTGTTTTTT
CASSEFTGINEKLFF
>-|TRBV5-1|TRBD1|TRBJ2-7
TGCGCCAGCAGCGTAGGGACAGTGCCACCCCCCGAGCAGTACTTC
CASSVGTVPPPEQYF
>few|TRBV7-9|TRBD1|TRBJ1-2
TGTGCCAGCAGCTTAGAAGGGACAGTCTATGGCTACACCTTC
CASSLEGTVYGYTF
>-|TRBV5-5|TRBD1|TRBJ1-5
TGTGCCAGCAGCTTGGGTGGGACAGGGGTTCAGCCCCAGCATTTT
CASSLGGTGVQPQHF
>-|TRBV7-9|TRBD1|TRBJ2-5
TGTGCCAGCAGCTTAAGGGGGCCCCAAGAGACCCAGTACTTC
CASSLRGPQETQYF
>-|TRBV9|-|TRBJ2-5
TGTGCCAGCAGCGGCGGCTATACCCAAGAGACCCAGTACTTC
CASSGGYTQETQYF
>-|TRBV18|TRBD1|TRBJ2-7
TGTGCCAGCTCACCCGGACAGGAATCTTACGAGCAGTACTTC
CASSPGQESYEQYF
>-|TRBV10-3|TRBD1|TRBJ1-6
TGTGCCCTCCAACGGGACAGTAATTCACCCCTCCACTTT
CALQRDSNSPLHF
>-|TRBV4-1|TRBD1|TRBJ1-5
TGCGCCAGCAGCGGGACAGGTTCGGGTGCTCAGCCCCAGCATTTT
CASSGTGSGAQPQHF
>-|TRBV27|TRBD2|TRBJ2-2
TGTGCCACGGGCGGTAGCGGGGGGAACACCGGGGAGCTGTTTTTT
CATGGSGGNTGELFF
>-|TRBV2|-|TRBJ1-6
TGTGCCAGCAGTGGGCAGGGTGTCCCGTATAATTCACCCCTCCACTTT
CASSGQGVPYNSPLHF
>-|TRBV7-9|TRBD1|TRBJ1-2
TGTGCCAGCAGTTGGACAGGGCTTTCTAACTATGGCTACACCTTC
CASSWTGLSNYGYTF
>-|TRBV30|-|TRBJ1-5
TGTGCCTGGACAGGGTCTAGCAATCAGCCCCAGCATTTT
CAWTGSSNQPQHF
>-|TRBV5-1|TRBD2|TRBJ2-5
TGCGCCAGCAGCTTGGGGGTCCTAACCAGCGGGGGGGCCTGGGAGACCCAGTACTTC
CASSLGVLTSGGAWETQYF
>-|TRBV11-2|-|TRBJ1-4
TGTGCCAGCAGCTTAGCTGACGGGGAAAAACTGTTTTTT
CASSLADGEKLFF
>-|TRBV30|TRBD2|TRBJ2-3
TGTGCCTGGACCCTTAGCGGGGGGCTCACAGATACGCAGTATTTT
CAWTLSGGLTDTQYF
>-|TRBV10-3|-|TRBJ2-2
TGTGCCACCAGGACAATCTCGAACACCGGGGAGCTGTTTTTT
CATRTISNTGELFF
>-|TRBV6-5|TRBD1|TRBJ1-2
TGTGCCAGCAGTTACCCGTCGGGACAGGGGTATGGCTACACCTTC
CASSYPSGQGYGYTF
>few|TRBV4-3|-|TRBJ2-7
TGCGCCAGCAGCCAAGCCGGCCAGGGCCAATACGAGCAGTACTTC
CASSQAGQGQYEQYF
>-|TRBV9|TRBD1|TRBJ1-2
TGTGCCAGCAGCTCAGACAGGGAGGTTCATGGCTACACCTTC
CASSSDREVHGYTF
>-|TRBV6-5|-|TRBJ1-1
TGTGCCAGCAGTTACTCACCCCGACAGGATGAGTCTGAAGCTTTCTTT
CASSYSPRQDESEAFF
>-|TRBV5-1|-|TRBJ2-5
TGCGCCAGCAGCATAGACGGGACAAGCGAAGAGACCCAGTACTTC
CASSIDGTSEETQYF
>-|TRBV7-6|TRBD1|TRBJ2-4
TGTGCCAGCAGCAAACAGCAACAGGGGGCGAAAGCCAAAAACATTCAGTACTTC
CASSKQQQGAKAKNIQYF
>once|TRBV5-4|TRBD1|TRBJ2-7
TGTGCCAGCACCACAGGGGTAGCCGACGAGCAGTACTTC
CASTTGVADEQYF
>once|TRBV18|-|TRBJ1-5
TGTGCCAGCTCACCTCTCGGATCGGGGAATGGTCAGCCCCAGCATTTT
CASSPLGSGNGQPQHF
>-|TRBV10-3|TRBD2|TRBJ2-2
TGTGCCATCAGTGAGACTAGCGGGGGCGGCACCGGGGAGCTGTTTTTT
CAISETSGGGTGELFF
>once|TRBV28|-|TRBJ1-3
TGTGCCAGCATCCGGGGGGGGCCGGGTGCTGGAAACACCATATATTTT
CASIRGGPGAGNTIYF
>-|TRBV27|TRBD1|TRBJ2-3
TGTGCCAGCAGCTTCGGGACAGGAGGAACAGATACGCAGTATTTT
CASSFGTGGTDTQYF
>few|TRBV25-1|-|TRBJ2-7
TGTGCCAGCAGTGAGGCGGGGAACTACGAGCAGTACTTC
CASSEAGNYEQYF
>-|TRBV7-2|-|TRBJ2-7
TGTGCCAGCAGCTTAGAAAAGGGGGTCTACGAGCAGTACTTC
CASSLEKGVYEQYF
>-|TRBV29-1|-|TRBJ1-4
TGCAGCGTTGTTAGTTACGAAGTGAATTCGGAAAAACTGTTTTTT
CSVVSYEVNSEKLFF
>-|TRBV18|TRBD1|TRBJ1-2
TGTGCCAGCTCACCAATATTGGACAGGGGAGGCTACACCTTC
CASSPILDRGGYTF
>-|TRBV19|TRBD1|TRBJ1-1
TGTGCCAGTAGTATAACAGGGGGCTCGAACACTGAAGCTTTCTTT
CASSITGGSNTEAFF
>-|TRBV11-2|TRBD1|TRBJ1-3
TGTGCCAGCAGCAGGGACAGCGCCCTAGGAAACACCATATATTTT
CASSRDSALGNTIYF
>-|TRBV7-2|-|TRBJ1-5
TGTGCCAGCAGCTTATTTAGCAATCAGCCCCAGAATTTT
CASSLFSNQPQNF
>once|TRBV9|-|TRBJ2-5
TGTGCCAGCAGCGTAAGGCAGGACTCCCAAGAGACCCAGTACTTC
CASSVRQDSQETQYF
>-|TRBV6-1|-|TRBJ1-5
TGTGCCAGCAGTGAAGAGCCAAACCAGCCCCAGCATTTT
CASSEEPNQPQHF